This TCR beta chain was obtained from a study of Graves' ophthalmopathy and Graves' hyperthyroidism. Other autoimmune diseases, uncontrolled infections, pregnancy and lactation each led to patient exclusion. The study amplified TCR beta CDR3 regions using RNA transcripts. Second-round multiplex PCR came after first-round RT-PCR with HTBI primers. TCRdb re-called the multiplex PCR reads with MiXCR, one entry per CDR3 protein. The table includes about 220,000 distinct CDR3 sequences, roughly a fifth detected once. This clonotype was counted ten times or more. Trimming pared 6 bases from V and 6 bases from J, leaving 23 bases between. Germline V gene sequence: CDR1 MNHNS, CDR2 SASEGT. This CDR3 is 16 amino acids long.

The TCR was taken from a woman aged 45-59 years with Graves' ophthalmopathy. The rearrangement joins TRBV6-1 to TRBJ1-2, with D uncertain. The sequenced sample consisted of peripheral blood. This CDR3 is CASSVQRWGGFNGYTF. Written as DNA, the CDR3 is TGTGCCAGCAGCGTCCAGAGGTGGGGTGGCTTCAATGGCTACACCTTC.